This TCR beta chain was profiled in a study of shared clonotypes between healthy human individuals. Study-level results: Shared clonotypes: roughly 5% naive CD4, under 4% naive CD8, about 2.5% memory CD4, more than 0.3% memory CD8.

This clone was seen ten or more times. The target antigen is unknown. TCRdb's copy holds only in-frame clones and misses some; the assay was immunoSEQ multiplex PCR. The profile shows about 1 million clones, around 74% of them singletons. The TCR was taken from a man between 18 and 35 years old in good health. Material: memory CD4+ T cells sorted from blood. Subset meaning: CD45RA-negative fraction.

This CDR3 reads CASRRGQGASGELFF. The CDR3 nucleotides read TGTGCCAGCCGAAGGGGACAGGGGGCCTCCGGGGAGCTGTTTTTT. V gene TRBV2 combines with J gene TRBJ2-2; the match to TRBD1 covers 12 bases. Germline V CDR1 and CDR2: SNHLY, FYNNEI. There are 15 residues in the CDR3. The V and J ends lost 8 bases and 6 bases, in that order; junction bases with no gene match: 7.